This T cell receptor (beta chain) was found in a study of regulatory T cells in long-lasting Graves disease. The CDR3 spans 14 residues. Deletions cut 1 base from V and 6 bases from J, with 9 bases between. Germline CDR1 reads MNHEY; CDR2 reads SVGEGT. Time point given: newly diagnosed GD, antithyroid drugs for less than 3 months. Making the TCR library involved RNA that had been extracted from PBMCs. Tubes containing EDTA received about 9.4 milliliters of drawn peripheral blood. Building the TCR beta libraries relied on iRepertoire HTBI primers, and CDR3 regions underwent Arm-PCR. A single record per CDR3 protein comes from TCRdb applying MiXCR to the multiplex PCR reads. The sample lists 200,000 to 250,000 distinct CDR3 sequences; approximately 16% were seen once. This clonotype was recorded at least ten times.

The J gene is TRBJ2-2, the V gene TRBV6-2 or TRBV6-3, with D possibly being TRBD1 (6 bases). The sequence was obtained from a female donor with Graves disease. The source was peripheral blood mononuclear cells (PBMCs), collected at new diagnosis, from a patient treated with antithyroid drugs. CDR3 region: CASSYLQGAGELFF. The CDR3 DNA is TGTGCCAGCAGTTACTTACAGGGAGCCGGGGAGCTGTTTTTT.